The entry below describes one T cell receptor beta chain. Its antigen is as yet unknown. The CDR3 spans 15 residues. Germline V gene data show CDR1 as SNHLY and CDR2 as FYNNEI. Trimming pared 5 bases from V and 1 base from J, leaving 14 bases between. The data were taken from a study of T cell responses to AZD1222 COVID-19 vaccine. Notes on the study in general: Nearly half of unique spike-specific TCRs reportedly avoided B.1.351 and B.1.1.7 mutated regions. It was only five to seven AZD1222 recipients who were seropositive at baseline.

The repertoire was sequenced with immunoSEQ multiplex PCR; TCRdb's copy has only in-frame clones and lacks some. The profile shows approximately 140,000 clones, 91% of them singletons. The sequence derives from an adult who received the AZD1222 COVID-19 vaccine. This sample comprised peripheral blood, obtained 28 days after the second AZD1222 dose. J is TRBJ1-1 and V is TRBV2; possibly TRBD1 for D (6 bases). In DNA form, the CDR3 reads TGTGCCAGCAGTCCACAGGGCTGGGGGAACACTGAAGCTTTCTTT. Its protein is CASSPQGWGNTEAFF.